The clone carrying this T cell receptor beta chain has a single count. These data are taken from a study of cytomegalovirus exposure and HLA in healthy donors. The PCR was carried out with 60 Vbeta primers and 13 Jbeta primers. Libraries were prepared by immunoSEQ multiplex PCR; TCRdb keeps only in-frame clonotypes and omits some of them. The data contain about 150,000 clones, around three quarters of them singletons. The germline gives CDR1 MDHEN, CDR2 SYDVKM. The CDR3 contains 16 residues. Trimming removed 2 bases from V and 5 bases from J, with 15 bases in between. Sequencing was carried out using PBMCs. The origin of this receptor is a woman aged 55-70 years in good health and CMV-seropositive. The chain is built from TRBV28 and TRBJ1-4; TRBD1 might be the D (5 bases). The CDR3 DNA follows: TGTGCCAGCAGTTTAAGGGGTGCGGTGAGGAATGAAAAACTGTTTTTT. Translated: CASSLRGAVRNEKLFF.